Listed here is a single TCR beta chain. Its antigen remains undetermined. Within one base of it there is no much larger clone, and no base qualities were kept. The collaborating institutions used their own protocols to collect whole blood in K2EDTA tubes. For TCRbeta analysis, collaborators shipped samples as frozen whole blood, isolated PBMCs, or DNA extracted from either of those sample types. The sample belongs to a study of blood T cell repertoires in COVID-19 (dated by TCRdb to the early 2020s). About the study as a whole: Samples from collaborators originated in the United States, Italy and Spain and spanned both the acute and convalescent phases of COVID-19. The prospective study material was composed of cDNA or gDNA derived from T cells, B-cell-depleted T cells, or PBMCs. Sample metadata almost always included a de-identified subject ID, COVID-19 status, age in years and sex. The repertoires were released in a freely available public database intended as a resource for research on the immune response to SARS-CoV-2. The samples were drawn from the first 160 participants of the ongoing ImmuneRACE study and from roughly 1,300 subjects provided by 6 global collaborators. Deeply sampled blood TCRbeta repertoires from subjects exposed to, actively infected with, or recovered from COVID-19 were included in the dataset. Where HLA class I and class II types were available, the types were taken from metadata supplied by the sample provider, not from assay-based typing. Overall study results and their limits: The amount of clinical and demographic metadata varied by source and participant and was provided uncurated.

Including the terminal cysteine and phenylalanine, the CDR3 comprises 17 residues. Here the CDR3 DNA is all that survives: 51 bases in frame from base 1. For CDR1 and CDR2, the germline V gene (reference sequence) lists MNHEY and SMNVEV. Compared with germline, V lacks 2 bases and J lacks 8 bases; bases without a gene match: 13. TCRbeta CDR3 regions were amplified from genomic DNA using the immunoSEQ Assay, a bias-controlled multiplex PCR. Per the original workflow: The number of nucleated cells in each sample was estimated from the amplification of reference gene primers within the assay. To quantify the absolute abundance of each unique TCRbeta CDR3 rearrangement, sequence reads were collapsed and filtered. For each sample, productive Simpson clonality was calculated as the square root of Simpson's diversity index across productive rearrangements. In its TCRdb copy, this immuneACCESS table keeps in-frame sequences only and misses some clones. Where compared with another copy, unresolved V genes explain less than half of these, and the others have no known cause. V and J calls plus clone size are reproduced from that table; the DNA served to infer D and trimming. This sample is represented by approximately 350,000 clones; roughly 90% of them were singletons. The top ten hold 0.95% to 1.5% of the sample.

This clonotype was obtained from a man aged 40-55 years with acute or convalescent COVID-19. The sequenced sample was peripheral blood. The rearrangement joined TRBV27 to TRBJ2-1; 9 nucleotides in the junction match TRBD1. The CDR3 protein: CASSLALQGAGFDEQFF. At the DNA level, the sequence is TGTGCCAGCAGTTTAGCCCTACAGGGGGCTGGCTTCGATGAGCAGTTCTTC.